This T cell receptor (beta chain) emerged from a study of T cells in Graves' hyperthyroidism and ophthalmopathy. For Graves' hyperthyroidism to be stable, ophthalmopathy could not progress within 18 months. Each diagnosis was grounded in clinical symptoms, serum thyroxine and TRAb, thyroid ultrasound, and orbital computed tomography. This clonotype came up many times. V shed 2 bases, J shed 5 bases, and the junction held 6 bases outside the gene matches. Germline CDR1 SQVTM, CDR2 ANQGSEA. This CDR3 contains 15 residues. Amplified TCR beta CDR3 regions derived from RNA transcripts. First-round RT-PCR of the TCR CDR3 relied on the HTBI primer set. In TCRdb, the multiplex PCR reads were re-called with MiXCR into one record per CDR3 protein. This sample yields over 300,000 distinct CDR3 sequences, of which 14% are seen a single time; more than 9.5% belongs to the top ten.

The sequence was collected from a woman aged 60 to 75 with Graves' hyperthyroidism. Input material: blood. The J gene is TRBJ2-1, the V gene TRBV29-1; TRBD1 agrees at 10 bases. The CDR3 loop reads CSVELDRGQDNEQFF. As DNA, the CDR3 is TGCAGCGTTGAATTAGACAGGGGGCAGGACAATGAGCAGTTCTTC.